The 13 T cell receptor beta chains in this list originate from one sample, sequenced in a study of cytomegalovirus exposure and HLA in healthy donors. The method was immunoSEQ multiplex PCR; TCRdb's version includes in-frame clones alone and lacks a portion of them. The sample has about 73,000 clones, approximately 95% seen once; the top ten hold 3% to 4%. The specimen was PBMCs. These TCRs come from a man between 18 and 29 years old in good health and CMV-seronegative.

The chain joins TRBV27 to TRBJ2-3; tentatively, D is TRBD2 (7 bases). CDR3 length: 13 amino acids. Per germline, CDR1 MNHEY and CDR2 SMNVEV (reference sequence). The ends were cut back, 8 bases at V and 2 bases at J, with 11 bases in the middle. This chain's CDR3 is CASGGAFTDTQYF. CDR3 DNA sequence: TGTGCCAGCGGGGGGGCCTTCACAGATACGCAGTATTTT.

The CDR3 sequence is CASSQDPFQETQYF. CDR3 sequence (DNA): TGTGCCAGCAGCCAAGATCCCTTCCAAGAGACCCAGTACTTC. The chain recombines TRBV4-2 with TRBJ2-5; D is uncertain. The CDR3 contains 14 residues. CDR1 and CDR2 from the germline V gene are LGHNA and YNFKEQ. The V and J ends lost 0 bases and 1 base respectively, with 6 bases between them.

The chain combines TRBV2 with TRBJ1-2; no clear D. Trimming stripped 2 bases from V and 8 bases from J, with 12 bases between. CDR1 is SNHLY, CDR2 FYNNEI, per germline. The CDR3 has 13 amino acids. CDR3 residues: CASSENAPGGYTF. The CDR3 nucleotides read TGTGCCAGCAGTGAAAATGCCCCCGGGGGCTACACCTTC.

The chain couples TRBV30 to TRBJ1-3, with D hard to call. V lost 2 bases, J lost 8 bases, and 13 bases lay in between. Germline-derived CDR1 and CDR2 are GTSNPN and SVGIG (reference sequence). The CDR3 covers 13 residues. The CDR3 DNA is TGTGCCTGGAGTTTGCACGGCGGGGACACCATATATTTT. Translation: CAWSLHGGDTIYF.

V gene TRBV19 combines with J gene TRBJ2-3, with D possibly matching TRBD2 (7 bases). V lost 5 bases and J lost 5, with 14 bases in between. CDR3 length: 14 amino acids. CDR1 LNHDA and CDR2 SQIVND come from the germline V gene (reference sequence). Written as DNA, the CDR3 is TGTGCCAGTAGTTCGGCAGGGGAGGGAGATACGCAGTATTTT. It codes for CASSSAGEGDTQYF. The full variable domain, in which reference TRBV19 and TRBJ2-3 provide the parts outside the CDR3, is DGGITQSPKYLFRKEGQNVTLSCEQNLNHDAMYWYRQDPGQGLRLIYYSQIVNDFQKGDIAEGYSVSREKKESFPLTVTSAQKNPTAFYLCASSSAGEGDTQYFGPGTRLTVL.

In DNA form, the CDR3 reads TGCGCCAGCAGCCAAGGGCCGGGACAGGGTATGGCGAACACTGAAGCTTTCTTT. Translation gives CASSQGPGQGMANTEAFF. The chain employs TRBV4-1 and TRBJ1-1; 9 positions match TRBD1. CDR1 and CDR2 (germline): MGHRA, YSYEKL. Unmatched junction bases numbered 10, after V lost 1 base and J lost 1 base. This CDR3 contains 18 residues.

This clone occurred once. The rearrangement uses TRBV25-1 and TRBJ2-3; D is uncertain. Germline loops: CDR1 MGHDK, CDR2 SYGVNS. The CDR3 loop spans 14 amino acids. Trimming removed 2 bases from V and 2 bases from J, with 8 bases in between. CDR3 nucleotides: TGTGCCAGCAGTGAAGCAGGAACCACAGATACGCAGTATTTT. Protein product: CASSEAGTTDTQYF.

This clone was observed once. This chain links TRBV30 with TRBJ1-6; TRBD1 is a possible D gene (6 bases). The ends were cut back, 4 bases at V and 8 bases at J, with 12 bases in the middle. Per germline, CDR1 GTSNPN and CDR2 SVGIG (reference sequence). The CDR3 is made up of 13 amino acids. Here the CDR3 DNA reads TGTGCCTGGACCACAGGGTTGGATTCACCCCTCCACTTT. Translation gives CAWTTGLDSPLHF.

J is TRBJ2-5 and V is TRBV5-1, with 8 bases identical to TRBD2. In germline, CDR1 is SGHRS, CDR2 YFSETQ. The CDR3 consists of 16 residues. J lost 5 bases, V lost 3 bases, and 12 bases had no gene match. The CDR3 sequence: CASSSPDAGGGETQYF. The CDR3 DNA follows: TGCGCCAGCAGCTCCCCTGACGCGGGGGGCGGGGAGACCCAGTACTTC.

The chain employs TRBV27 and TRBJ1-2, with 7 bases matching TRBD1. The CDR3 runs 13 residues. J gave up 8 bases and V 4 bases, and 7 bases lay outside the gene matches. In germline, CDR1 is MNHEY, CDR2 SMNVEV (reference sequence). The CDR3 region has the DNA TGTGCCAGCAGTTCCGAGGACAGGTGGGGCTACACCTTC. Its translation: CASSSEDRWGYTF.

The genes are TRBV5-4 and TRBJ2-7, with D perhaps TRBD1 (5 bases). In germline, CDR1 is SGHNT, CDR2 YYREEE (reference sequence). Trimming removed 2 bases at V and 3 bases at J, with 6 bases between. The CDR3 sequence is 12 residues long. CDR3 DNA sequence: TGTGCCAGCAGCTTCCAGGGCTACGAGCAGTACTTC. This gives the protein CASSFQGYEQYF.

The chain joins TRBV7-2 to TRBJ2-1; D is perhaps TRBD1 (6 bases). Trimming stripped 3 bases from V and 10 bases from J, with 10 bases between. Germline V lookup: CDR1 SGHTA, CDR2 FQGNSA. The CDR3 length is 12 residues. The CDR3 sequence: CASSFTGLEQFF. CDR3 bases: TGTGCCAGCAGCTTTACAGGGCTGGAGCAGTTCTTC.

This clone has only one observation. This chain connects TRBV7-8 to TRBJ2-3; 9 nucleotides agree with TRBD2. Germline V gene sequence: CDR1 SGHVS, CDR2 FQNEAQ. The CDR3 totals 16 residues. V lost 4 bases, J lost 4 bases, and 9 bases stayed unmatched. Written as DNA, the CDR3 is TGTGCCAGCAGCTACGCCGGGACTAGCAGGGCAGATACGCAGTATTTT. Translated: CASSYAGTSRADTQYF.